This is a list of T cell receptor beta chains from one sample in a study of T cells expressing NK-cell markers. TCRdb reworked the 5' RACE reads into one entry per CDR3 protein, no DNA. Its table lists around 110,000 distinct CDR3 sequences. The source material was blood T cells: a sorted CD56 or NKG2C T cell subset, CD4+ or CD8+ T cells, or bulk PBMC T cells (not recorded which). The receptors come from a woman aged 18 to 75 in good health. The CDR3 runs from the conserved cysteine through the conserved F or W. Fields, in order: J gene, V gene, CDR3 protein.

J gene: TRBJ1-1
V gene: TRBV5-1
CDR3 protein: CASSLGLDSIYTEAFF

J gene: TRBJ2-1
V gene: TRBV30
CDR3 protein: CAWSHLGGHNEQFF

J gene: TRBJ2-1
V gene: TRBV4-3
CDR3 protein: CASSQRSGGAREQFF

J gene: TRBJ2-7
V gene: TRBV25-1
CDR3 protein: CASSGGLAGYEQYF

J gene: TRBJ1-1
V gene: TRBV19
CDR3 protein: CASSRWMNTEAFF

J gene: TRBJ2-1
V gene: TRBV7-8
CDR3 protein: CASSLEALYNEQFF

J gene: TRBJ1-1
V gene: TRBV29-1
CDR3 protein: CSVEVPGEAFF

J gene: TRBJ2-7
V gene: TRBV12-3/TRBV12-4
CDR3 protein: CASGAGAYEQYF

J gene: TRBJ1-2
V gene: TRBV7-9
CDR3 protein: CASSVPGLKAGYTF

J gene: TRBJ1-3
V gene: TRBV30
CDR3 protein: CAWDSGNTIYF

J gene: TRBJ2-1
V gene: TRBV12-3/TRBV12-4
CDR3 protein: CAIELAVSYNEQFF

J gene: TRBJ2-7
V gene: TRBV9
CDR3 protein: CASSPTGTTYEQYF

J gene: TRBJ1-2
V gene: TRBV6-5
CDR3 protein: CASSYSGGEEDGYTF

J gene: TRBJ2-2
V gene: TRBV9
CDR3 protein: CASSGLAVTGELFF

J gene: TRBJ1-5
V gene: TRBV6-5
CDR3 protein: CASSYRQVDQPQHF

J gene: TRBJ2-1
V gene: TRBV7-6
CDR3 protein: CASSISGGAYNEQFF

J gene: TRBJ1-2
V gene: TRBV20-1
CDR3 protein: CSVFVNYGYTF

J gene: TRBJ2-1
V gene: TRBV28
CDR3 protein: CASNRRVDEQFF

J gene: TRBJ1-2
V gene: TRBV7-9
CDR3 protein: CASSLAGANYGYTF

J gene: TRBJ1-1
V gene: TRBV5-6
CDR3 protein: CASSLGPAGNTEAFF

J gene: TRBJ2-1
V gene: TRBV4-3
CDR3 protein: CASSPRATGGGNEQFF

J gene: TRBJ2-5
V gene: TRBV6-1
CDR3 protein: CASMRPGLAGGGETQYF

J gene: TRBJ1-2
V gene: TRBV7-8
CDR3 protein: CASSLIHGTGGFHGYTF

J gene: TRBJ2-1
V gene: TRBV12-3/TRBV12-4
CDR3 protein: CASSGTRGDNEQFF

J gene: TRBJ1-2
V gene: TRBV6-6
CDR3 protein: CASSSPGGYTF

J gene: TRBJ1-5
V gene: TRBV27
CDR3 protein: CASSLGAGFQPQHF